These T cell receptor beta chains were read from a single sample in a study of cytomegalovirus exposure and HLA in healthy donors. Some clones are missing from TCRdb's copy, which holds only in-frame ones; the method was immunoSEQ multiplex PCR. The table records around 110,000 clones, 81% of them present only once. Sequencing was carried out using PBMCs. These receptor sequences come from a woman aged 25-40 years in good health and CMV-seronegative. The conserved cysteine and the conserved F or W are not part of the CDR3 here. Fields, in order: J gene, V gene, CDR3 protein.

TRBJ2-7 TRBV5-1 ASSFDREQY
TRBJ2-4 TRBV28 ASTGSAKNIQY
TRBJ2-3 TRBV27 ASSTRTVLSQY
TRBJ1-4 TRBV28 ASIRGIGEKLF
TRBJ2-7 TRBV7-9 SSSLAGTSNSEQY
TRBJ2-5 TRBV27 ASSLRVSGRAPGTQY
TRBJ2-4 TRBV6-6 ASSPRNIQY
TRBJ2-7 TRBV19 ASSMRTGVEQY
TRBJ2-7 TRBV19 ASSMGGVSYEQY
TRBJ2-2 TRBV7-9 SSSLARDYDTGELF
TRBJ1-1 TRBV25-1 ASSGRGLNTEAF
TRBJ1-1 TRBV2 ASKGQFNTEAF
TRBJ1-4 TRBV19 ASTSQNNEKLF
TRBJ2-1 TRBV18 ASSPPGLAAVNEQF
TRBJ2-7 TRBV7-2 ASSPRTGKRYEQY
TRBJ2-7 TRBV28 ASSPLARDRGHEQY